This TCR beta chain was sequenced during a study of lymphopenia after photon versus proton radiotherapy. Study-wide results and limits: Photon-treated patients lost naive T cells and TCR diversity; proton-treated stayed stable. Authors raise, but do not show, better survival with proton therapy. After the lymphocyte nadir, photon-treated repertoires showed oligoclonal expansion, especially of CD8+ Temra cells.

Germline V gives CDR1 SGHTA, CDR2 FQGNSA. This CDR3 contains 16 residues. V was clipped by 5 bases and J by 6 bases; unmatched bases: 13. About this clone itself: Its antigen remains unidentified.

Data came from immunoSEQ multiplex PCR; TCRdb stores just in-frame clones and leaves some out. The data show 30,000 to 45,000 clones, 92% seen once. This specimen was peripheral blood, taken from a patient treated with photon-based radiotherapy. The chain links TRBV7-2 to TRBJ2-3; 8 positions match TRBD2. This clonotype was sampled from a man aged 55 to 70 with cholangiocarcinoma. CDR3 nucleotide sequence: TGTGCCAGCAGCAGTTCCGGGACTAGAGCGGGTGATACGCAGTATTTT. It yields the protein CASSSSGTRAGDTQYF.